This TCR beta chain was retrieved from a study of T cells after posttransplantation cyclophosphamide. The study's findings and limits: Recipient CMV seropositivity and CMV reactivation strongly tracked TRB clonality. Donor CD8+ memory clones often dominated recipient blood repertoires at later times. TRB overlap between skin or GI tissue T cells and blood was limited.

This CDR3 has 17 amino acids. Germline V gives CDR1 SGHDT, CDR2 YYEEEE. Deletions cut 1 base from V and 0 bases from J, with 11 bases between. In regard to this clone: No antigen is known for it.

TCRdb's copy holds only in-frame clones and misses some; the assay was immunoSEQ multiplex PCR. The table lists some 53,000 clones, about 86% of them singletons. The sequencing sample was made of PBMCs. The sequence was collected from a man younger than 45 with a blood cancer, CMV-positive, and with a related stem cell donor. The chain has TRBV5-6 and TRBJ1-6; no clear D gene. The CDR3 spells CASSLYQAGSYNSPLHF. In nucleotides, the CDR3 is TGTGCCAGCAGCTTGTACCAGGCCGGCTCCTATAATTCACCCCTCCACTTT.